This T cell receptor beta chain comes out of a study of T cell responses to AZD1222 COVID-19 vaccine. TCRdb's table, derived via immunoSEQ multiplex PCR, lists solely in-frame clones and lacks some. The data show roughly 140,000 clones, about 92% seen once. Notes on this clone: Its antigen is still unknown.

Overall study findings and caveats: The sample set comprised mostly white British donors with more females, and clonal diversity was possibly underestimated.

The CDR3 has 14 residues. Trimming pared 3 bases from V and 2 bases from J, leaving 8 bases between. Germline CDR1 and CDR2: KGHSH and LQKENI. Specimen: peripheral blood, collected on day 0 of AZD1222 vaccination. V and J are TRBV18 and TRBJ1-3; possible D gene TRBD1, 5 bases. This receptor was identified in an adult in good health. CDR3: CASSPEGAGNTIYF. The CDR3 DNA reads TGTGCCAGCTCACCTGAAGGGGCTGGAAACACCATATATTTT.